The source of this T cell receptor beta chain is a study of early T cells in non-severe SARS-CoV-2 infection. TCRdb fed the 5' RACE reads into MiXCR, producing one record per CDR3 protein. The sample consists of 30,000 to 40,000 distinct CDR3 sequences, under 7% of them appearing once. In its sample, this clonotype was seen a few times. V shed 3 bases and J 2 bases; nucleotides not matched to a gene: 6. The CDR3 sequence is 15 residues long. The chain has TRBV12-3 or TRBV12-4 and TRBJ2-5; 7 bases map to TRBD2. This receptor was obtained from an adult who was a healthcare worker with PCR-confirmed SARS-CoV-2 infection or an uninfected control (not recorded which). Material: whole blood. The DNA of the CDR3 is TGTGCCAGCAGTTTTGTTAGCGGGCGTCAAGAGACCCAGTACTTC. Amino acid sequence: CASSFVSGRQETQYF.